The T cell receptor beta chain described here comes from a study of T cell responses to AZD1222 COVID-19 vaccine. Study results and limitations: Of spike-specific TCRs, nearly half reportedly target regions left unmutated in variants. Vaccination with two AZD1222 doses was followed by a rise in Spike-specific TCR breadth and depth.

This clone was counted between two and nine times. Its target is unknown. Repertoires were generated with immunoSEQ multiplex PCR, while TCRdb's copy carries only in-frame clones and drops some. The sample lists 140,000 to 150,000 clones, roughly nine tenths seen once, with roughly 1.7% in the top ten. This receptor was identified in an adult who received the AZD1222 COVID-19 vaccine. The source was peripheral blood, collected 28 days after the second AZD1222 dose.

The CDR3 is CASSERGSSGANVLTF. The CDR3 DNA follows: TGTGCCAGCAGTGAACGGGGATCCTCTGGGGCCAACGTCCTGACTTTC. The chain is built from TRBV2 and TRBJ2-6; maybe TRBD2 (5 bases). Trimming removed 2 bases from V and 0 bases from J, with 8 bases in between. Germline lookup yields CDR1 SNHLY and CDR2 FYNNEI. The CDR3 is made up of 16 amino acids.